Below, 12 T cell receptor beta chains from the same sample are listed, as sequenced in a study of neoadjuvant nivolumab and ipilimumab in lung cancer (dated by TCRdb to 2019 to 2021). Libraries were made using the immunoSEQ multiplex PCR assay. TCRdb mirrors the immuneACCESS table, restricted to in-frame sequences. Some clones are absent from its copies; in checked studies, under half trace to an unresolved V gene, and the reason for the others is unknown. The sample has over 25,000 clones on record, 76% of them singletons. Around a sixth of the sample comes from the top ten. The sample's time point label is to be understood as: at surgical resection after neoadjuvant nivolumab +/- ipilimumab. The sample here was tumor tissue, taken after neoadjuvant nivolumab, alone or with ipilimumab, at or shortly before surgery. The receptors here all came from an adult with non-small cell lung cancer.

The chain carries TRBV6-5 and TRBJ1-2, with D hard to call. This CDR3 is 16 amino acids long. Deletions cut 0 bases from V and 0 bases from J, with 11 bases between. Germline lookup yields CDR1 MNHEY and CDR2 SVGAGI. CDR3 bases: TGTGCCAGCAGTTACTCGAAAGGCAACTCTAACTATGGCTACACCTTC. Its protein product is CASSYSKGNSNYGYTF.

V gene TRBV5-1 combines with J gene TRBJ1-1; TRBD1 is a possible D gene (6 bases). Trimming removed 0 bases at V and 6 bases at J, with 15 bases between. Germline values: CDR1 SGHRS, CDR2 YFSETQ. The CDR3 has 15 amino acids. The CDR3 coding sequence is TGCGCCAGCAGCTTGGACGGGTCAGGGGATCCTGAAGCTTTCTTT. This sequence encodes CASSLDGSGDPEAFF.

The chain couples TRBV18 to TRBJ2-1; D unresolved. CDR1 is KGHSH and CDR2 is LQKENI in the germline V gene. V gave up 2 bases and J gave up 9 bases, with 11 bases separating them. The CDR3 consists of 13 residues. The CDR3 DNA is TGTGCCAGCTCACCATGGGTCCGGGCTGAGCAGTTCTTC. Translation gives CASSPWVRAEQFF.

As DNA, the CDR3 is TGTGCCAGCAGTGTGGATAGCGGGGGGCCGGGATACGAGCAGTACTTC. This sequence encodes CASSVDSGGPGYEQYF. The chain uses TRBV6-1 and TRBJ2-7; 10 bases align to TRBD2. Germline V gene lookup returns CDR1 MNHNS and CDR2 SASEGT. CDR3 length: 16 residues. V was clipped by 4 bases and J by 4 bases; unmatched bases: 10.

This clone was recorded a few times. The chain links TRBV5-4 to TRBJ1-2, with 8 bases fitting TRBD1. Germline CDR1 SGHNT, CDR2 YYREEE (reference sequence). Germline trimming cut 4 bases from V and 3 bases from J; bases unmatched to any gene: 2. CDR3 length: 13 residues. The CDR3: CASSVDRDYGYTF. As DNA, the CDR3 is TGTGCCAGCAGCGTGGACAGGGACTATGGCTACACCTTC. Supplemented by reference TRBV5-4 and TRBJ1-2, the full variable domain reads ETGVTQSPTHLIKTRGQQVTLRCSSQSGHNTVSWYQQALGQGPQFIFQYYREEENGRGNFPPRFSGLQFPNYSSELNVNALELDDSALYLCASSVDRDYGYTFGSGTRLTVV.

This clone was picked up a small number of times. The chain uses TRBV7-6 and TRBJ2-7; perhaps TRBD1 as D (5 bases). Germline V gene data show CDR1 as SGHVS and CDR2 as FNYEAQ. The CDR3 length is 14 residues. Trimming pared 3 bases from V and 2 bases from J, leaving 11 bases between. CDR3 region: CASSLYDRTYEQYF. CDR3 bases: TGTGCCAGCAGCTTGTACGACAGAACCTACGAGCAGTACTTC.

This clone was seen only once. V and J are TRBV4-1 and TRBJ1-3; 7 nucleotides align to TRBD2. The J call is uncertain, as TRBJ2-2 better fits the DNA end. The CDR3 runs 15 residues. The germline CDR1 and CDR2 sequences are MGHRA and YSYEKL. This CDR3 is CASRSGTTNTGELFF. The CDR3 bases are TGCGCCAGCAGGTCCGGGACTACGAACACCGGGGAGCTGTTTTTT.

The chain has TRBV30 and TRBJ2-5; D is possibly TRBD1 or TRBD2 (5 bases each). The CDR3 has 13 amino acids. Germline CDR1 is GTSNPN and CDR2 is SVGIG (reference sequence). Trimming left V 5 bases short and J 1 base short, with 11 bases between. CDR3 residues: CAWGTEVQETQYF. The CDR3 bases are TGTGCCTGGGGGACCGAAGTCCAAGAGACCCAGTACTTC.

V usage is TRBV30 and J usage is TRBJ2-5; D possibly uses TRBD1 or TRBD2 (6 bases each). Germline-derived CDR1 and CDR2 are GTSNPN and SVGIG (reference sequence). This CDR3 is built from 16 residues. The V end lost 0 bases, the J end lost 0 bases, and 14 bases lay between the germline ends. The CDR3 loop reads CAWSVLGGHHQETQYF. The CDR3 DNA reads as TGTGCCTGGAGTGTATTGGGGGGCCACCACCAAGAGACCCAGTACTTC.

As to this clone: One end of the junction varies from germline; a read error may be responsible. The chain carries TRBV7-7 and TRBJ2-3; 11 bases align to TRBD2. This CDR3 contains 15 residues. The germline V gene encodes CDR1 SSHAT and CDR2 FNYEAQ (reference sequence). This CDR3 reads CASSAGLAASDTQYF. The CDR3 nucleotides read TGTGCTAGCAGCGCGGGACTAGCGGCTTCAGATACGCAGTATTTT. Full variable domain (rest looked up from reference TRBV7-7 and TRBJ2-3): GAGVSQSPRYKVTKRGQDVTLRCDPISSHATLYWYQQALGQGPEFLTYFNYEAQPDKSGLPSDRFSAERPEGSISTLTIQRTEQRDSAMYRCASSAGLAASDTQYFGPGTRLTVL.

The gene calls are TRBV29-1 and TRBJ2-2; D not certain. The germline V gene has CDR1 SQVTM and CDR2 ANQGSEA. Trimming took off 0 bases at V and 2 bases at J, with 4 bases between the two ends. The CDR3 is 13 amino acids. CDR3 residues: CSVEDGNTGELFF. CDR3 nucleotide sequence: TGCAGCGTTGAAGACGGAAACACCGGGGAGCTGTTTTTT.

This clone was recorded a few times. V usage is TRBV30 and J usage is TRBJ1-1; 8 positions agree with TRBD1. This CDR3 contains 14 residues. V was pared by 2 bases and J by 0 bases, with 2 bases of the junction left unmatched. Germline CDR1 GTSNPN, CDR2 SVGIG (reference sequence). This CDR3 reads CAWSLGQVNTEAFF. In DNA, the CDR3 is TGTGCCTGGAGTCTGGGACAGGTGAACACTGAAGCTTTCTTT.